Below, one TCR beta chain is given with its context. The target of this receptor is not known. There are no base qualities to consult, and no much larger clone falls within one base. V is shortened by 5 bases, J by 6 bases, and the region joining them spans 14 bases. The germline V gene provides CDR1 SGHAT and CDR2 FQNNGV. The CDR3 holds 13 amino acids from the cysteine to the phenylalanine. CDR3 DNA is the only sequence kept; it has 39 bases, read in frame from the first base. Stable hyperthyroidism was defined as no progression to ophthalmopathy within 18 months of follow-up. Patients with hyperthyroidism were aged 18 to 65 years, had been newly diagnosed, and had a disease duration of less than 2 months. Patients with other autoimmune diseases, uncontrolled infections, pregnancy or lactation were excluded. Clinical symptoms, serum thyroxine, TRAb, thyroid ultrasound and orbital computed tomography formed the basis of the diagnosis. Using Ficoll-Paque density gradient centrifugation, PBMCs were isolated from 8.5 to 10 ml of fresh peripheral blood. Total RNA was extracted using Trizol reagent, and RNA quality was checked on an Agilent 2100 Bioanalyzer.

This sample is part of a study of Graves' ophthalmopathy and Graves' hyperthyroidism listed by TCRdb under 2018. In the study overall: Peripheral blood was collected at initial diagnosis, prior to any treatment. In total, over 130 blood samples were TCR-sequenced: 40 to 45 ophthalmopathy, approximately 80 hyperthyroidism and roughly 17 hyperthyroidism-to-ophthalmopathy patients. To explore V-J signatures distinguishing ophthalmopathy from hyperthyroidism, a discovery set of under 110 patients (43 ophthalmopathy, roughly 56 stable hyperthyroidism) was enrolled. Following sample collection, hyperthyroidism patients were given methimazole at a starting dose of 30 mg daily, and ophthalmopathy patients were given high-dose intravenous methylprednisolone. TCR beta repertoire signatures were used to distinguish Graves' ophthalmopathy from Graves' hyperthyroidism and to predict progression to ophthalmopathy. In over 5 hyperthyroidism patients, the T-cell repertoire of thyroid tissue was compared with the T-cell repertoire of blood. The 95 to 100 discovery patients were randomly divided into training and test sets at a 7:3 ratio. The independent validation cohort included approximately 19 hyperthyroidism patients plus 17 patients who later progressed from hyperthyroidism to ophthalmopathy.

Results and caveats for the whole study, not just this receptor: Among expanded thyroid clonotypes with frequency above 0.001, most also showed up in blood, which suggests that blood repertoires may reflect the thyroid immune response. In cross-validation, the 13-signature model distinguished ophthalmopathy from stable hyperthyroidism with approximately 88% sensitivity and 81.08% specificity, and in the test set the corresponding values were about 80% and 75%. In validation, the model predicted ophthalmopathy progression with about 70% sensitivity and about 73% specificity; more than ten predicted patients were CT-confirmed with GO in a median of approximately six months. No statistical method was used to predetermine the sample size, and group allocation was not hidden from the investigators.

For repertoire sequencing, TCR beta CDR3 regions were amplified from RNA transcripts. The first round was an RT-PCR using HTBI primers with the Qiagen OneStep RT-PCR kit, and this first round was followed by a second-round multiplex PCR, then size selection and purification. Sequencing of the libraries was carried out on an Illumina HiSeq2000 in paired-end mode with 100 bp reads. The source study handled its data this way. SOAPnuke was used to process the reads, throwing out any read that had adapters, had uncalled bases, had a mean Phred below 15, or lacked an exact constant-primer or identifier match. COPE v1.2.5 was used to merge high-quality paired reads. Each unique nucleotide sequence was defined as a clonotype, and clonotypes were aligned to IMGT TRB V, D and J references with MiTCR v1.1. Only V-J combinations with frequency above 0.0001 were analysed, covering approximately 99% of repertoires. For each V-J combination, a TCR clonal expansion and chaos score was defined as F50 clonal expansion divided by the chaos observed in the TCRdist matrix. Welch's t-statistics and random forest were used to narrow the features down to around 12 V-J combinations, which were then fed into a naive Bayes classifier. The Morisita-Horn index was used to measure how similar the thyroid and blood repertoires were. The public reads were run again by TCRdb, first through fastp at Q25 and then through MiXCR, and only productive beta chains were kept. Each CDR3 protein gets just one entry, which takes the most common genes and DNA from the rows behind it. For this entry, the V and J calls and clone size follow TCRdb and not the study's own pipeline. In all, the sample holds just over 400,000 distinct CDR3 sequences, and around 21% of those were seen once. Together, the top ten hold 3% of the sample.

Sequenced sample: peripheral blood. The receptor chain draws on TRBV11-2 and TRBJ2-7; 6 matching bases give a weak D call of TRBD2. The source is a woman aged 18-29 years with stable Graves' hyperthyroidism. Donor details come from another sample of the same person, matched by shared clones. The nucleotide sequence is TGTGCCAGCAGCCCCGGGACGCGGGGCGAGCAGTACTTC. This sequence encodes CASSPGTRGEQYF.